This TCR beta chain was profiled in a study of shared clonotypes between healthy human individuals. The CDR3 covers 14 residues. Germline CDR1 is LNHNV and CDR2 is YYDKDF (reference sequence). V gave up 0 bases and J gave up 4 bases, with 7 bases separating them. Sequenced by immunoSEQ multiplex PCR; TCRdb stores in-frame clones only, minus some. This table holds hundreds of thousands of clones, roughly 95% found once. In the naive CD8 group, cells lacked CD45RO and were positively selected for CCR7, so terminally differentiated effector memory CD45RA+ cells were left out. The sample comprised naive CD8+ T cells sorted from blood. This sequence joins TRBV15 and TRBJ1-5; tentatively, D is TRBD1 (5 bases). The origin of this receptor is a woman in her twenties or thirties in good health. DNA of the CDR3: TGTGCCACCAGCAGAGATTGGGGGAATCAGCCCCAGCATTTT. This encodes CATSRDWGNQPQHF.